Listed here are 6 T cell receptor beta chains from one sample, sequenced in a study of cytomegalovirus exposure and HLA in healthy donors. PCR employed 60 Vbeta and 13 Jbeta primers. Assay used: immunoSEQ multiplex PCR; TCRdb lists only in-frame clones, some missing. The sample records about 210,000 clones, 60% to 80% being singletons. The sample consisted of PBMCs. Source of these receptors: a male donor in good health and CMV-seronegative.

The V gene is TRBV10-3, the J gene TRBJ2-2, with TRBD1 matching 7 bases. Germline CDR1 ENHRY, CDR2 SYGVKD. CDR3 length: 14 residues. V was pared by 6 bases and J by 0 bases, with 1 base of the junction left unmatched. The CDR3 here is CAIRGTANTGELFF. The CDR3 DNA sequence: TGTGCCATCAGGGGGACAGCGAACACCGGGGAGCTGTTTTTT.

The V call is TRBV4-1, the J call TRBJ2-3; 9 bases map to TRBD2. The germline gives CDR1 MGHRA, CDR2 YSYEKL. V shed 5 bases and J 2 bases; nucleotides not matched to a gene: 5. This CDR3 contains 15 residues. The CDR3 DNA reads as TGCGCCAGCAGCTTGCTAGCGGGGACCACAGATACGCAGTATTTT. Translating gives CASSLLAGTTDTQYF.

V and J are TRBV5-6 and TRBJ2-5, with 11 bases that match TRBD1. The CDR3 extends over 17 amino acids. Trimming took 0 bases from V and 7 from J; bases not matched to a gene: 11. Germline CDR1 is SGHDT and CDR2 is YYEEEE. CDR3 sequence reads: CASSLDPGTGGLRTQYF. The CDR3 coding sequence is TGTGCCAGCAGCTTGGATCCCGGGACAGGGGGTTTGCGGACCCAGTACTTC.

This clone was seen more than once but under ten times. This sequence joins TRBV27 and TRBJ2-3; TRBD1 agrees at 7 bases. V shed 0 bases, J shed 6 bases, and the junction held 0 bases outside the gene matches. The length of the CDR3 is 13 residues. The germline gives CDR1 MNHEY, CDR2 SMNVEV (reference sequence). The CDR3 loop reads CASSLSGGDTQYF. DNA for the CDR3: TGTGCCAGCAGTTTATCAGGGGGCGATACGCAGTATTTT.

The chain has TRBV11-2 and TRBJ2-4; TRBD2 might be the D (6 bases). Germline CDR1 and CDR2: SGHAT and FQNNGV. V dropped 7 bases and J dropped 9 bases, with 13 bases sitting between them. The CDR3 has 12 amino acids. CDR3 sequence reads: CASTSSGGIQYF. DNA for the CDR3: TGTGCCAGCACCTCATCCGGGGGCATTCAGTACTTC.

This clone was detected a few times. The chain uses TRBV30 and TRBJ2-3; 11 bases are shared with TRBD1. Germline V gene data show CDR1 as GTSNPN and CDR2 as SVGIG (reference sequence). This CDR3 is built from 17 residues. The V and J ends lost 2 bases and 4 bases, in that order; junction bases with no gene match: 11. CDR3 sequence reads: CAWSSSPGQGVADTQYF. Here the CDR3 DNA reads TGTGCCTGGAGTTCTTCCCCGGGACAGGGGGTAGCAGATACGCAGTATTTT.